This record covers a single T cell receptor beta chain. Its antigen is currently unknown. This sample stems from a study of cytomegalovirus exposure and HLA in healthy donors. Across the whole study: When just under 400 donors were genotyped, roughly 82% of them were found to fall in the Caucasian-associated ancestry cluster. Study observations and caveats: A later analysis revealed that TCR association rates differed between HLA loci, peaking at DRB1 and bottoming out at HLA-C. Excluded: some indistinguishable V segments such as TRBV6-2 and TRBV6-3.

Primers for the PCR totalled 60 Vbeta and 13 Jbeta. Only in-frame clones appear in the TCRdb table, and some are missing; sequencing was by immunoSEQ multiplex PCR. This table has 120,000 or so clones, about three quarters appearing once. Trimming removed 3 bases at V and 0 bases at J, with 10 bases between. The CDR3 sequence is 14 residues long. Germline CDR1 and CDR2: SGHRS and YFSETQ. Sequencing was carried out using PBMCs. The TCR comes from a human donor in good health. V and J are TRBV5-1 and TRBJ2-7, with a weak D call TRBD1 (6 bases). The CDR3 DNA is TGCGCCAGCAGCTGGGACATCTTCTCCTACGAGCAGTACTTC. As protein: CASSWDIFSYEQYF.